One and the same sample provided the 25 T cell receptor beta chains below, sequenced in a study of blood T cell repertoires in COVID-19 (dated by TCRdb to 2018 to 2020). Receptors were amplified or captured by the immunoSEQ multiplex PCR assay. Held by TCRdb, this immuneACCESS table contains in-frame sequences only and omits some clones. Under half of the omission traces to an unresolved V gene where checked; the cause of the rest is unknown. The sample table holds 200,000 to 300,000 clones, of which more than 75% were seen once. The ten largest clones add up to approximately 5.3% of the sample. The source material was peripheral blood. These receptors came from a woman aged 60-75 years with COVID-19, enrolled during active disease.

The gene calls are TRBV7-2 and TRBJ2-7; 7 bases line up with TRBD1. There are 15 residues in the CDR3. Trimming removed 5 bases from V and 6 bases from J; junction bases left unmatched: 13. CDR1 and CDR2 from the germline V gene are SGHTA and FQGNSA. Written as DNA, the CDR3 is TGTGCCAGCAGCAATAGGGGGCCGGGGTTTGGCGAGCAGTACTTC. Translation gives CASSNRGPGFGEQYF. Supplemented by reference TRBV7-2 and TRBJ2-7, the full variable domain reads GAGVSQSPSNKVTEKGKDVELRCDPISGHTALYWYRQSLGQGLEFLIYFQGNSAPDKSGLPSDRFSAERTGGSVSTLTIQRTQQEDSAVYLCASSNRGPGFGEQYFGPGTRLTVT.

The chain recombines TRBV5-1 with TRBJ2-1; unclear D gene. Germline lookup yields CDR1 SGHRS and CDR2 YFSETQ. Between the trimmed V and J ends, which lost 4 bases and 4 bases, there was a span of 9 bases. The CDR3 has 13 residues. The CDR3 DNA reads TGCGCCAGCAGCCCCCCCGGGTACAATGAGCAGTTCTTC. This translates into CASSPPGYNEQFF.

The CDR3 DNA is TGTGCCTGGAGTGTACAGGGGGCTAGCACAGATACGCAGTATTTT. Protein: CAWSVQGASTDTQYF. The chain combines TRBV30 with TRBJ2-3, with 9 bases that match TRBD1. Losses at the gene ends were 0 bases for V and 0 bases for J; bases not matched to a gene: 1. The length of the CDR3 is 15 residues. CDR1 is GTSNPN, CDR2 SVGIG, per germline (reference sequence).

The chain carries TRBV9 and TRBJ2-3; tentative D call: TRBD2 (6 bases). With 1 base removed from V and 6 bases from J, the gap between germline ends came to 18 bases. This CDR3 contains 16 residues. The V gene's germline CDR1 is SGDLS and CDR2 YYNGEE. The CDR3 bases are TGTGCCAGCAGCGTATACGGAGGGGTCGAGAGGGATACGCAGTATTTT. As protein: CASSVYGGVERDTQYF.

This clone was recorded once. The chain has TRBV11-2 and TRBJ1-3; a possible D gene is TRBD1 (5 bases). The V end lost 1 base, the J end lost 1 base, and 5 bases lay between the germline ends. Looked up from germline, CDR1 is SGHAT and CDR2 is FQNNGV. CDR3 length: 14 residues. CDR3 region: CASSLGQSGNTIYF. CDR3 DNA: TGTGCCAGCAGCTTAGGACAGTCTGGAAACACCATATATTTT.

This chain joins TRBV18 and TRBJ1-1; TRBD1 is a possible D gene (5 bases). V gave up 2 bases and J gave up 3 bases, with 10 bases separating them. This CDR3 has 14 residues. CDR1 and CDR2 from the germline V gene are KGHSH and LQKENI. The CDR3 bases are TGTGCCAGCTCACCAACAGGAAGCGACACTGAAGCTTTCTTT. Amino acids: CASSPTGSDTEAFF.

This chain joins TRBV20-1 and TRBJ1-4; D gene uncertain. Deletions cut 3 bases from V and 4 bases from J, with 15 bases between. Germline CDR1 reads DFQATT; CDR2 reads SNEGSKA (reference sequence). CDR3 size: 15 residues. CDR3 region: CSASPTDSFNEKLFF. The DNA of the CDR3 is TGCAGTGCTAGTCCCACCGACTCCTTTAATGAAAAACTGTTTTTT.

The chain has TRBV28 and TRBJ1-2; no firm D call. Per the germline V gene, CDR1 is MDHEN and CDR2 is SYDVKM. V dropped 3 bases and J dropped 4 bases, with 15 bases sitting between them. The CDR3 length is 15 residues. CDR3 DNA sequence: TGTGCCAGCAGTTTCCCGGCAGGACTCAGCTATGGCTACACCTTC. The encoded protein is CASSFPAGLSYGYTF.

V gene TRBV5-6 combines with J gene TRBJ2-1; tentatively, D is TRBD1 (5 bases). Deletions cut 2 bases from V and 0 bases from J, with 12 bases between. There are 16 residues in the CDR3. Germline V gene data show CDR1 as SGHDT and CDR2 as YYEEEE. In DNA, the CDR3 is TGTGCCAGCAGCTTCAGAAGGGGTACCTCCTACAATGAGCAGTTCTTC. Translated: CASSFRRGTSYNEQFF.

The rearrangement uses TRBV5-5 and TRBJ1-4, with TRBD1 matching 7 bases. Germline V gene sequence: CDR1 SGHKS, CDR2 YYEKEE (reference sequence). The trim removed 2 bases at V and 5 bases at J, leaving 3 bases unmatched. The CDR3 is 14 amino acids. The CDR3 bases are TGTGCCAGCAGCTTTTTGACAGGGAATGAAAAACTGTTTTTT. Translated, it gives CASSFLTGNEKLFF.

This clone came up once. The chain is built from TRBV7-3 and TRBJ1-1; no firm D call. V was trimmed by 1 base and J by 0 bases, leaving 9 bases between them. CDR1 and CDR2 from the germline V gene are SGHTA and FQGTGA. The CDR3 length is 15 residues. CDR3 residues: CASSLNPGLNTEAFF. The CDR3 bases are TGTGCCAGCAGCTTAAATCCAGGTTTGAACACTGAAGCTTTCTTT.

Here the CDR3 DNA reads TGTGCCAGCAGCTTAGCGGGAGGTTTGGGTGAGCAGTTCTTC. The encoded protein is CASSLAGGLGEQFF. The gene calls are TRBV11-2 and TRBJ2-1, with 7 positions matching TRBD2. Per the germline V gene, CDR1 is SGHAT and CDR2 is FQNNGV. This CDR3 spans 14 amino acids. V dropped 1 base and J dropped 9; count of bases not matched to a gene: 6.

This clone was counted once. This chain joins TRBV5-4 and TRBJ2-5, with 7 bases lining up with TRBD2. Germline values: CDR1 SGHNT, CDR2 YYREEE (reference sequence). After removal of 1 base from V and 7 bases from J, the junction contained 10 bases not matched to a gene. The CDR3 has 15 residues. CDR3 residues: CASSLREGTLVTQYF. DNA for the CDR3: TGTGCCAGCAGCTTGAGGGAGGGCACTTTGGTGACCCAGTACTTC.

The chain has TRBV6-5 and TRBJ2-7, with 7 bases identical to TRBD1. Germline trimming cut 6 bases from V and 2 bases from J; bases unmatched to any gene: 4. CDR1 and CDR2 (germline): MNHEY, SVGAGI. This CDR3 region has 13 residues. CDR3 coding DNA: TGTGCCAGCAGGAGGCAGGGGGCCTACGAGCAGTACTTC. Protein sequence: CASRRQGAYEQYF.

This clone appeared a single time. The genes are TRBV27 and TRBJ2-7; 10 nucleotides line up with TRBD2. Germline-derived CDR1 and CDR2 are MNHEY and SMNVEV (reference sequence). J lost 5 bases, V lost 5 bases, and 9 bases had no gene match. The CDR3 consists of 15 residues. CDR3 in amino acids: CASSPLTSGTHEQYF. DNA for the CDR3: TGTGCCAGCAGTCCTCTCACTAGCGGGACCCACGAGCAGTACTTC.

This clone was detected once. The chain employs TRBV6-5 and TRBJ1-5; perhaps TRBD1 as D (6 bases). The V and J ends lost 5 bases and 4 bases respectively, with 12 bases between them. The CDR3 consists of 14 residues. The germline CDR1 and CDR2 sequences are MNHEY and SVGAGI. CDR3 sequence: CASSNRVLNQPQHF. DNA of the CDR3: TGTGCCAGCAGTAACAGGGTGTTGAATCAGCCCCAGCATTTT.

V is TRBV6-1 and J is TRBJ2-1, with a weak D call TRBD2 (6 bases). Germline CDR1 and CDR2: MNHNS and SASEGT. V lost 1 base and J lost 1, with 8 bases in between. CDR3 length: 15 residues. For the CDR3, the DNA is TGTGCCAGCAGTGAAGTGGGGGGTTCCTACAATGAGCAGTTCTTC. This encodes CASSEVGGSYNEQFF.

This rearrangement joins TRBV6-5 to TRBJ2-1; no firm D call. V lost 3 bases, J lost 4 bases, and 10 bases lay in between. Germline CDR1 is MNHEY and CDR2 is SVGAGI. CDR3 length equals 14 residues. CDR3 sequence reads: CASSYTGNYNEQFF. DNA for the CDR3: TGTGCCAGCAGTTATACTGGTAATTACAATGAGCAGTTCTTC.

This rearrangement joins TRBV7-9 to TRBJ2-1; TRBD2 aligns across 13 bases. Germline V CDR1 and CDR2: SEHNR, FQNEAQ (reference sequence). Germline trimming cut 3 bases from V and 8 bases from J; bases unmatched to any gene: 4. CDR3 length: 15 residues. The chain's CDR3 is CASSFGLAGADEQFF. The CDR3 DNA follows: TGTGCCAGCAGCTTCGGACTAGCGGGGGCGGATGAGCAGTTCTTC. Looking up the rest from reference TRBV7-9 and TRBJ2-1 gives the full variable domain: DTGVSQNPRHKITKRGQNVTFRCDPISEHNRLYWYRQTLGQGPEFLTYFQNEAQLEKSRLLSDRFSAERPKGSFSTLEIQRTEQGDSAMYLCASSFGLAGADEQFFGPGTRLTVL.

The chain has TRBV9 and TRBJ2-2; TRBD2 matches 7 bases. The CDR3 has 16 residues. Germline assignment: CDR1 SGDLS and CDR2 YYNGEE. Trimming at V came to 0 bases and at J to 6 bases, leaving 8 bases not matched to a gene. The DNA for the CDR3 is TGTGCCAGCAGCGTAGCAGGGACTATAAACCCCGGGGAGCTGTTTTTT. This sequence encodes CASSVAGTINPGELFF. Together with reference TRBV9 and TRBJ2-2, the CDR3 gives the full variable domain: DSGVTQTPKHLITATGQRVTLRCSPRSGDLSVYWYQQSLDQGLQFLIQYYNGEERAKGNILERFSAQQFPDLHSELNLSSLELGDSALYFCASSVAGTINPGELFFGEGSRLTVL.

This clone was counted between two and nine times. The chain couples TRBV9 to TRBJ2-5; 13 bases agree with TRBD2. This CDR3 has 18 amino acids. V shed 4 bases and J 2 bases; nucleotides not matched to a gene: 11. Germline CDR1 is SGDLS and CDR2 is YYNGEE. This CDR3 is CASSLRGLAGAQQETQYF. For the CDR3, the DNA is TGTGCCAGCAGCCTCCGAGGACTAGCGGGAGCCCAACAAGAGACCCAGTACTTC.

The rearrangement links TRBV15 to TRBJ2-5, with unresolved D. In germline, CDR1 is LNHNV, CDR2 YYDKDF (reference sequence). V dropped 0 bases and J dropped 4 bases, with 6 bases sitting between them. CDR3 length: 13 amino acids. In DNA, the CDR3 is TGTGCCACCAGCAGAGATCTACCAGAGACCCAGTACTTC. It is translated as CATSRDLPETQYF.

The rearrangement links TRBV7-9 to TRBJ2-3; 10 bases align to TRBD2. CDR3 length: 15 amino acids. Germline CDR1 reads SEHNR; CDR2 reads FQNEAQ (reference sequence). V trimming: 3 bases; J trimming: 1 base; junction bases outside the gene matches: 1. CDR3 bases: TGTGCCAGCAGCTTGCTAGCGGGGGGCACAGATACGCAGTATTTT. Translated: CASSLLAGGTDTQYF. The whole variable domain, remainder taken from reference TRBV7-9 and TRBJ2-3, is DTGVSQNPRHKITKRGQNVTFRCDPISEHNRLYWYRQTLGQGPEFLTYFQNEAQLEKSRLLSDRFSAERPKGSFSTLEIQRTEQGDSAMYLCASSLLAGGTDTQYFGPGTRLTVL.

The chain combines TRBV7-9 with TRBJ1-1, with D perhaps TRBD1 (6 bases). This CDR3 region has 18 residues. Per the germline V gene, CDR1 is SEHNR and CDR2 is FQNEAQ (reference sequence). The V end lost 8 bases, the J end lost 5 bases, and 30 bases lay between the germline ends. The CDR3 DNA follows: TGTGCCAGCGGTCCCCGCGGCAGGGGAAATTCGGGGGGTACTGAAGCTTTCTTT. It translates to CASGPRGRGNSGGTEAFF.

This chain joins TRBV13 and TRBJ2-3, with a tentative D call TRBD2 (5 bases). The length of the CDR3 is 19 residues. Germline CDR1 and CDR2: PRHDT and FYEKMQ (reference sequence). V lost 4 bases, J lost 0 bases, and 23 bases lay in between. As DNA, the CDR3 is TGTGCCAGCAGCTCCCGCTACGTGGTAAGCGGAGCTAGCACAGATACGCAGTATTTT. Amino acid sequence: CASSSRYVVSGASTDTQYF.